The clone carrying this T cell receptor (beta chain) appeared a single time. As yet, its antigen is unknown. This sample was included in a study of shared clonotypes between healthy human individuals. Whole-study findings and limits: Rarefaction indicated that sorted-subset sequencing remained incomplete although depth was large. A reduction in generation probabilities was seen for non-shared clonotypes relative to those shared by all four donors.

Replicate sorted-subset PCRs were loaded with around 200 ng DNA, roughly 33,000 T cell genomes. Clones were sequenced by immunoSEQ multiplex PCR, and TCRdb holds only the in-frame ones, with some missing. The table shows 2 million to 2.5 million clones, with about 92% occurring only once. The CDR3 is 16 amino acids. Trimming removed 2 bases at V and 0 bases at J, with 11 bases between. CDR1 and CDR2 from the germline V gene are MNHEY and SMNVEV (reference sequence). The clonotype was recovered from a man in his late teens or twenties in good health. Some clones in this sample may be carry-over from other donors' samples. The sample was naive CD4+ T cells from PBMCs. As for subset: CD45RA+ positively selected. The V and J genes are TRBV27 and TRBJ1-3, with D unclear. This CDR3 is CASSLVRPGSGNTIYF. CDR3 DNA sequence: TGTGCCAGCAGTTTAGTAAGGCCGGGCTCTGGAAACACCATATATTTT.